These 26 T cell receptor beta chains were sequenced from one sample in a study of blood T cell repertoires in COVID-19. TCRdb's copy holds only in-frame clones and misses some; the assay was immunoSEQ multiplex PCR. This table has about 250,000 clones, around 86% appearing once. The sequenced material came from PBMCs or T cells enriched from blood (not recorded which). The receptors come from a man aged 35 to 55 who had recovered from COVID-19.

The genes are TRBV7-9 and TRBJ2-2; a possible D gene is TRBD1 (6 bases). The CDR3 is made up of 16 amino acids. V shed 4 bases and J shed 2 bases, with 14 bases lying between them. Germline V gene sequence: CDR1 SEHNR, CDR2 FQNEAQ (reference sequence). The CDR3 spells CASSYRSQGNTGELFF. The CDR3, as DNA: TGTGCCAGCAGCTACCGCTCACAGGGTAACACCGGGGAGCTGTTTTTT.

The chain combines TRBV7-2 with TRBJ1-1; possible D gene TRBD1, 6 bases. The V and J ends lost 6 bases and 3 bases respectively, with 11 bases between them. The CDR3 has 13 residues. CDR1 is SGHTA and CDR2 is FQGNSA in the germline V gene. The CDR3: CASSRTADTEAFF. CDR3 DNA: TGTGCCAGCAGTCGGACAGCGGACACTGAAGCTTTCTTT. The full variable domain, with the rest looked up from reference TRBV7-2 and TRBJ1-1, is GAGVSQSPSNKVTEKGKDVELRCDPISGHTALYWYRQSLGQGLEFLIYFQGNSAPDKSGLPSDRFSAERTGGSVSTLTIQRTQQEDSAVYLCASSRTADTEAFFGQGTRLTVV.

CDR3 loop: CASTTQGDSAGELFF. The CDR3 DNA is TGTGCCAGCACCACCCAGGGGGACTCTGCCGGGGAGCTGTTTTTT. The chain links TRBV7-9 to TRBJ2-2; possibly TRBD1 for D (7 bases). Trimming took 7 bases from V and 6 from J, leaving 18 bases between them. This CDR3 is built from 15 residues. Germline assignment: CDR1 SEHNR and CDR2 FQNEAQ (reference sequence).

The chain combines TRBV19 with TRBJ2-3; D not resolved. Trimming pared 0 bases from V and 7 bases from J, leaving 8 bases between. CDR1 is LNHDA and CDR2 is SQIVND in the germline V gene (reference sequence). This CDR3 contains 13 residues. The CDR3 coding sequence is TGTGCCAGTAGTATAGACCCAGATTATACGCAGTATTTT. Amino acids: CASSIDPDYTQYF.

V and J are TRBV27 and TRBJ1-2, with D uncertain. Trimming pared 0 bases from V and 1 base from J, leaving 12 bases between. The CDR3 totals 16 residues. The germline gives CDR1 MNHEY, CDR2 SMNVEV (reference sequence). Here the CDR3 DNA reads TGTGCCAGCAGTTTATCTAGGAGGACGGATAACTATGGCTACACCTTC. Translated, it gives CASSLSRRTDNYGYTF.

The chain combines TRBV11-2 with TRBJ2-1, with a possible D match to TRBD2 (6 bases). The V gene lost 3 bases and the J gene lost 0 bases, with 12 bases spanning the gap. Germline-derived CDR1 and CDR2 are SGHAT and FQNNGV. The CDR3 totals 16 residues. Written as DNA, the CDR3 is TGTGCCAGCAGCTTCGAGCGGGTTGGCTCCTACAATGAGCAGTTCTTC. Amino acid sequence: CASSFERVGSYNEQFF.

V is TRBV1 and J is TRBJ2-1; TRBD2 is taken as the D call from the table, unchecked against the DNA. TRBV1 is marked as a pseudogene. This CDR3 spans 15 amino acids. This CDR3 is CTSSQPGGSGNEQFF. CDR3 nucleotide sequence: TGCACCAGCAGCCAGCCCGGCGGGAGTGGTAATGAGCAGTTCTTC.

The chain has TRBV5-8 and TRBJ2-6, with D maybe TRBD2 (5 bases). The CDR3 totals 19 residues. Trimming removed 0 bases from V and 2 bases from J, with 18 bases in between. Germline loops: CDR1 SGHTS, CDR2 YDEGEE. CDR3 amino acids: CASSLDLPSYLAGANVLTF. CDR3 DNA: TGTGCCAGCAGCTTGGATCTTCCTAGCTACCTCGCTGGGGCCAACGTCCTGACTTTC.

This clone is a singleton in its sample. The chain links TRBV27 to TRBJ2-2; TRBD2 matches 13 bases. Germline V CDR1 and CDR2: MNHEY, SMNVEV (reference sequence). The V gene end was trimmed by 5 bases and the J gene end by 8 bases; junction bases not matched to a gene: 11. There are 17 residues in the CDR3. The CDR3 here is CASSPRGTSGMNGELFF. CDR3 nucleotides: TGTGCCAGCAGTCCACGGGGGACTAGCGGGATGAATGGGGAGCTGTTTTTT.

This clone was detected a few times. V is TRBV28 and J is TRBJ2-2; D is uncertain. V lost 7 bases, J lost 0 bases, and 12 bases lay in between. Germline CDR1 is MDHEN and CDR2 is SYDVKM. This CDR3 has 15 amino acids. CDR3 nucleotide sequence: TGTGCCAGCATCGCGGCAATCGCGAACACCGGGGAGCTGTTTTTT. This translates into CASIAAIANTGELFF.

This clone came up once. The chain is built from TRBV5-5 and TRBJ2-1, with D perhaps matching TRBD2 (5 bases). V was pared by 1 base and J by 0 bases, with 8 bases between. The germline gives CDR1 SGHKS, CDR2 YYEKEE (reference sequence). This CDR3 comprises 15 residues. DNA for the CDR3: TGTGCCAGCAGCTTGTCTACTAGCTCCTACAATGAGCAGTTCTTC. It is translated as CASSLSTSSYNEQFF.

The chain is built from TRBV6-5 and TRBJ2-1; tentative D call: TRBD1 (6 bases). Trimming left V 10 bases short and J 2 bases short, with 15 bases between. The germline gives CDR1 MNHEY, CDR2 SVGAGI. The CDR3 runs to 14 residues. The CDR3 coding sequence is TGTGCCACACAAACACGGACAGCCTACAATGAGCAGTTCTTC. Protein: CATQTRTAYNEQFF.

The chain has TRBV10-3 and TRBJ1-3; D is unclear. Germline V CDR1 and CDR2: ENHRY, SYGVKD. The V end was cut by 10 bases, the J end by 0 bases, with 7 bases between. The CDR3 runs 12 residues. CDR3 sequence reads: CATEGSGNTIYF. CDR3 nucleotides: TGTGCCACCGAGGGCTCTGGAAACACCATATATTTT.

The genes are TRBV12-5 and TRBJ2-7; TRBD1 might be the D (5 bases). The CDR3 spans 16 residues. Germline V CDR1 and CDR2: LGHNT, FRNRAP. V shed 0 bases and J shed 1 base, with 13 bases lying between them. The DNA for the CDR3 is TGTGCTAGTGGTTTGGTAGCACTTAGACAGTCCTACGAGCAGTACTTC. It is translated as CASGLVALRQSYEQYF.

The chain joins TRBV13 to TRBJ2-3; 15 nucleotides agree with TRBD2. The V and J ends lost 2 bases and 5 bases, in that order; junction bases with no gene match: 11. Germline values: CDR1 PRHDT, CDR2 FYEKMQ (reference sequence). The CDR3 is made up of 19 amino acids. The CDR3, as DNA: TGTGCCAGCAGCTTAAGTCTTGGACTAGCGGGAGGGCTTGGAGATACGCAGTATTTT. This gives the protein CASSLSLGLAGGLGDTQYF.

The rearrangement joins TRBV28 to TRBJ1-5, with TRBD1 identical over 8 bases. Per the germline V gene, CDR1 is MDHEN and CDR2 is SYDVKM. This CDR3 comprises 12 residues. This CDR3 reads CAGQGPDQPQHF. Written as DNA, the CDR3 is TGTGCAGGACAGGGTCCCGATCAGCCCCAGCATTTT.

The CDR3 DNA sequence: TGTGCCAGCAGGGTAAGCGGGACAGGTGGAGGCACAGATACGCAGTATTTT. Its translation is CASRVSGTGGGTDTQYF. The rearrangement links TRBV2 to TRBJ2-3; maybe TRBD1 (8 bases). V was pared by 6 bases and J by 1 base, with 20 bases between. The CDR3 is 17 amino acids. CDR1 is SNHLY and CDR2 is FYNNEI in the germline V gene.

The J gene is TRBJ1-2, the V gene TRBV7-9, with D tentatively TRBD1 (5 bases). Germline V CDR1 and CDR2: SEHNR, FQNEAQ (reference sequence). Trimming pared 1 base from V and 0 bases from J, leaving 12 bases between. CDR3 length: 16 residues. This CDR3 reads CASSLGVGHSNYGYTF. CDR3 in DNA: TGTGCCAGCAGCTTAGGTGTGGGGCACTCTAACTATGGCTACACCTTC.

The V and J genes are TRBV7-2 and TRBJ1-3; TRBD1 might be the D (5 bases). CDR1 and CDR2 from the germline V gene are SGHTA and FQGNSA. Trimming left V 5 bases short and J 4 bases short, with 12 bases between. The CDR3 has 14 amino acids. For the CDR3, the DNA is TGTGCCAGCAGCCCCAGGGCCTCAGGAAACACCATATATTTT. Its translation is CASSPRASGNTIYF.

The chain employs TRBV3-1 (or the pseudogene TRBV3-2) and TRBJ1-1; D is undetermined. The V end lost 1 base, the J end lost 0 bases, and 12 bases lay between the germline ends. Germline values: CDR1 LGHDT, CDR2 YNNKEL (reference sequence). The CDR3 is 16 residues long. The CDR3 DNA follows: TGTGCCAGCAGCCAAGTACGGGGTAGGATGAACACTGAAGCTTTCTTT. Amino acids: CASSQVRGRMNTEAFF.

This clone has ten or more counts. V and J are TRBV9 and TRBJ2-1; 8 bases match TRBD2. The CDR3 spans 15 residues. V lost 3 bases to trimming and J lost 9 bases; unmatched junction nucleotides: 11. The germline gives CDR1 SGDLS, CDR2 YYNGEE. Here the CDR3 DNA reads TGTGCCAGCAGCGCCACGGGGGGGCCATGGAGTGAGCAGTTCTTC. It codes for CASSATGGPWSEQFF.

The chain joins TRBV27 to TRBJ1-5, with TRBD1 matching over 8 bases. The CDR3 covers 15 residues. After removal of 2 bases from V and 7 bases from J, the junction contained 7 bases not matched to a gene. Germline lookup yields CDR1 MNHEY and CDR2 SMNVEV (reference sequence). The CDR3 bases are TGTGCCAGCAGTTTAACAGGGGGTAGGGTGCAGCCCCAGCATTTT. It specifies CASSLTGGRVQPQHF.

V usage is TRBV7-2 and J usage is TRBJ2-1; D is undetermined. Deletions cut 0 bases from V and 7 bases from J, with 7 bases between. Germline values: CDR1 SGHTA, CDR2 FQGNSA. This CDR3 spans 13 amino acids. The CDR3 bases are TGTGCCAGCAGCTTAGCGGTGAGTAATGAGCAGTTCTTC. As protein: CASSLAVSNEQFF.

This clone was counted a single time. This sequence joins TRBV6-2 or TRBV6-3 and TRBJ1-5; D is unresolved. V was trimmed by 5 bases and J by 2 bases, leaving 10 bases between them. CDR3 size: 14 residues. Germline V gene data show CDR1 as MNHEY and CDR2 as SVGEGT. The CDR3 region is CASSVHSGNQPQHF. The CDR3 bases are TGTGCCAGCAGTGTACATAGCGGCAATCAGCCCCAGCATTTT.

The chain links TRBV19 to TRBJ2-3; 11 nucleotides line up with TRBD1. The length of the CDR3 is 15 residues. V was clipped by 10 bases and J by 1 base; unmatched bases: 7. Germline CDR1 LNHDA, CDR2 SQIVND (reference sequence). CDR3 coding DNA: TGTGCCACCGAACGGACAGGGGGCGGCACAGATACGCAGTATTTT. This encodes CATERTGGGTDTQYF.

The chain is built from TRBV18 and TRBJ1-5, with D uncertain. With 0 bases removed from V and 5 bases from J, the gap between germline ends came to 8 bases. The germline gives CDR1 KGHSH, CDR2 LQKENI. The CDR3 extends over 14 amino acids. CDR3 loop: CASSPPGLHQPQHF. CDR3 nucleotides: TGTGCCAGCTCACCACCAGGACTTCATCAGCCCCAGCATTTT. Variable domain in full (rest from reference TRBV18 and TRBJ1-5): NAGVMQNPRHLVRRRGQEARLRCSPMKGHSHVYWYRQLPEEGLKFMVYLQKENIIDESGMPKERFSAEFPKEGPSILRIQQVVRGDSAAYFCASSPPGLHQPQHFGDGTRLSIL.